This T cell receptor (beta chain) was sequenced for a study of T cells after yellow fever vaccination. Study conclusions and caveats: The secondary response peaked faster, at day 5 versus 15, but was weaker.

Germline V CDR1 and CDR2: DFQATT, SNEGSKA (reference sequence). This CDR3 spans 16 amino acids. Losses at the gene ends were 0 bases for V and 5 bases for J; bases not matched to a gene: 12. Each CDR3 protein gets one entry after TCRdb re-called the 5' RACE reads with MiXCR. Of roughly 63,000 distinct CDR3 sequences in the sample, less than 8.5% were seen once. With respect to this clonotype: The antigen is unknown.

This sequence joins TRBV20-1 and TRBJ2-5; TRBD2 matches at 7 bases. This clonotype was sampled from a man in his thirties or forties who received the YFV17D yellow fever vaccine. The source was CD8+ T cells sorted from PBMCs, collected 15 days after the yellow fever booster vaccination. The CDR3 protein is CSARDPGDYRWETQYF. In DNA, the CDR3 is TGCAGTGCTAGAGATCCGGGGGACTACCGGTGGGAGACCCAGTACTTC.